The clone carrying this TCR beta chain has a handful of counts. This record comes from a study of response to subunit inactivated influenza vaccine. The trim removed 2 bases at V and 0 bases at J, leaving 2 bases unmatched. This CDR3 is built from 16 residues. Germline V lookup: CDR1 SNHLY, CDR2 FYNNEI. TCRdb analysed the RT-PCR reads with MiXCR anew, one entry per CDR3 protein. The sample shows 150,000 to 200,000 distinct CDR3 sequences, roughly 12% of them seen only once. These data were likewise used in another study, on T cells expressing NK-cell markers. That report notes: Scientists made TCR beta cDNA using 5'RACE template switching with UMIs. It was from sorted CD3+CD56+NKG2C+, CD3+CD56+NKG2C- and CD3+CD56-NKG2C+ T cells that TCR beta repertoires came. There were four donors in whom these clonotypes also led the CD3+CD56-NKG2C+ fraction.

J is TRBJ2-1 and V is TRBV2; 9 bases line up with TRBD2. The sequencing here drew on CD8+ T cells sorted from PBMCs, taken 11 to 12 days after vaccination. This sequence originates from a man aged 45-60 years who received an inactivated influenza vaccine. The CDR3 region has the DNA TGTGCCAGCAGTGAACTAGCGGGGAGCTCCTACAATGAGCAGTTCTTC. Amino acid sequence: CASSELAGSSYNEQFF.